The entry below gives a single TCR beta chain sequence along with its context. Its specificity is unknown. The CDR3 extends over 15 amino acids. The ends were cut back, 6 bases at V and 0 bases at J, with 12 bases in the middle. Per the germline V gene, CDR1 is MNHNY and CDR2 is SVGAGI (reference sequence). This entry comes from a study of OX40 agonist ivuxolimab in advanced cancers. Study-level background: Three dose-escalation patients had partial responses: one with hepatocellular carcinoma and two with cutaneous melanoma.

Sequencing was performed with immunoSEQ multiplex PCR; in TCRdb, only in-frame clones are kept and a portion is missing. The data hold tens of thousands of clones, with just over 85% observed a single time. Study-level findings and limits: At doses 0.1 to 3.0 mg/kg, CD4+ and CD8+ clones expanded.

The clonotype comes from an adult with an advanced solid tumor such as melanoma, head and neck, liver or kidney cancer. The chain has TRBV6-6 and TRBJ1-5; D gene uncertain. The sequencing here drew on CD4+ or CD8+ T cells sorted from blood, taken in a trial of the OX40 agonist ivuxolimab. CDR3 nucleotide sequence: TGTGCCAGCAGGCTATCGGCCAATAGCAATCAGCCCCAGCATTTT. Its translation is CASRLSANSNQPQHF.